Many counts were recorded for the clone carrying this TCR beta chain. Its antigen remains unknown. Uncontrolled infection, other autoimmune disease, pregnancy or lactation barred patients from enrollment. The sample is drawn from a study of T cells in Graves' hyperthyroidism and ophthalmopathy. Broader study findings: Ophthalmopathy, as predicted by the model, came a median roughly 6.3 months after the prediction. Ophthalmopathy was separated from stable hyperthyroidism by a 13 V-J model.

Amplification targeted TCR beta CDR3 regions from RNA transcripts. TCR CDR3 underwent first-round RT-PCR with the HTBI primer set. TCRdb re-derived calls from the multiplex PCR reads in MiXCR, one entry per CDR3 protein. The sample lists under 70,000 distinct CDR3 sequences; approximately 50% were seen once. The germline V and J ends were trimmed by 4 bases and 9 bases, with 7 bases remaining between them. Germline V gene data show CDR1 as SGHDN and CDR2 as FVKESK. This CDR3 has 11 amino acids. The receptor was derived from a woman aged 55-70 years with Graves' ophthalmopathy. This chain links TRBV14 with TRBJ2-1; D not certain. Material: blood. The CDR3 region has the DNA TGTGCCAGCAGCCTGGGGATTGAGCAGTTCTTC. Amino acids: CASSLGIEQFF.